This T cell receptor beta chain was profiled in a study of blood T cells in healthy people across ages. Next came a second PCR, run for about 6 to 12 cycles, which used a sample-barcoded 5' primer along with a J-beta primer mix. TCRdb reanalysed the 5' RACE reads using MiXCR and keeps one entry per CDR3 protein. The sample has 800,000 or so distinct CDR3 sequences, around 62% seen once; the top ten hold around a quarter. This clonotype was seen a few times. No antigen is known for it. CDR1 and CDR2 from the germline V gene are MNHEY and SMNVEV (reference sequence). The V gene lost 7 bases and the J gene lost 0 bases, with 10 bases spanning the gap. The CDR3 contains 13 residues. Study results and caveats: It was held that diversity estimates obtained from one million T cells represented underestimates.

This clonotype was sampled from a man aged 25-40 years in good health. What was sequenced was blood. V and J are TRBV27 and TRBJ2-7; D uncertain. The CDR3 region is CASTDAISYEQYF. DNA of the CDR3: TGTGCCAGCACAGACGCTATCTCCTACGAGCAGTACTTC.